These 25 T cell receptor beta chains originate from one sample sequenced in a study of regulatory T cells in long-lasting Graves disease. Time point given: newly diagnosed GD, antithyroid drugs for less than 3 months. PBMCs provided the RNA from which the TCR library was made. Through Arm-PCR of CDR3 regions and iRepertoire HTBI primers, TCR beta libraries were built. TCRdb used MiXCR to reprocess the multiplex PCR reads, holding one entry per CDR3 protein. This table has roughly 510,000 distinct CDR3 sequences, roughly a sixth appearing once. These data were likewise used in another study, on T cells in Graves' hyperthyroidism and ophthalmopathy.

Sequencing was performed on peripheral blood mononuclear cells (PBMCs), taken at new diagnosis, from a patient treated with antithyroid drugs. All receptors come from a man younger than 35 with Graves disease.

As DNA, the CDR3 is TGTGCCAGCTCACCAGAGTCTAGCGGGAGCTCAGATACGCAGTATTTT. It yields the protein CASSPESSGSSDTQYF. This chain uses TRBV18 with TRBJ2-3, with 10 nucleotides matching TRBD2. The V gene's germline CDR1 is KGHSH and CDR2 LQKENI. Trimming removed 2 bases from V and 4 bases from J; junction bases left unmatched: 6. The CDR3 extends over 16 amino acids.

Many counts were recorded for this clonotype. The chain uses TRBV7-8 and TRBJ2-7; D gene uncertain. The germline V gene has CDR1 SGHVS and CDR2 FQNEAQ. The CDR3 is 13 amino acids. V lost 1 base and J lost 7, with 11 bases in between. CDR3 in amino acids: CASSLDRVREQYF. DNA of the CDR3: TGTGCCAGCAGCTTAGATAGGGTGAGGGAGCAGTACTTC.

The chain has TRBV5-1 and TRBJ2-3; no clear D. V lost 1 base to trimming and J lost 0 bases, with 9 bases between them. CDR1 and CDR2 (germline): SGHRS, YFSETQ. The length of the CDR3 is 15 residues. This chain's CDR3 is CASSLFQVSTDTQYF. The CDR3 region has the DNA TGCGCCAGCAGCTTGTTCCAGGTCAGCACAGATACGCAGTATTTT.

This clonotype was recorded a few times. The V and J genes are TRBV5-1 and TRBJ1-5; D ambiguous. Germline lookup yields CDR1 SGHRS and CDR2 YFSETQ. Trimming took off 0 bases at V and 6 bases at J, with 7 bases between the two ends. This CDR3 spans 13 amino acids. CDR3 DNA sequence: TGCGCCAGCAGCTTGGGACGGAGTCAGCCCCAGCATTTT. Translated: CASSLGRSQPQHF.

This clonotype was counted ten times or more. The chain uses TRBV28 and TRBJ1-2; D remains ambiguous. Germline V gene data show CDR1 as MDHEN and CDR2 as SYDVKM. This CDR3 has 15 amino acids. V gave up 2 bases and J gave up 4 bases, with 14 bases separating them. CDR3 amino acids: CASSLRVGSGYGYTF. Here the CDR3 DNA reads TGTGCCAGCAGTTTACGTGTGGGGAGCGGCTATGGCTACACCTTC.

CDR3 sequence reads: CASSQANRLEQFF. CDR3 DNA: TGTGCCAGCAGCCAAGCAAACAGGTTAGAGCAGTTCTTC. The V and J genes are TRBV7-9 and TRBJ2-1, with D possibly matching TRBD1 (5 bases). V was trimmed by 5 bases and J by 10 bases, leaving 15 bases between them. This CDR3 region has 13 residues. Germline V gene sequence: CDR1 SEHNR, CDR2 FQNEAQ (reference sequence).

There are a few counts of this clonotype. The chain links TRBV20-1 to TRBJ2-5; 9 nucleotides align to TRBD1. V lost 6 bases, J lost 4 bases, and 3 bases stayed unmatched. CDR1 is DFQATT and CDR2 is SNEGSKA in the germline V gene (reference sequence). The CDR3 totals 12 residues. The CDR3 DNA follows: TGCAGTGCGGAACAGGGGGCAGAGACCCAGTACTTC. Protein product: CSAEQGAETQYF.

Notes on this clonotype: A read error may be the cause here, since a much bigger clone is one base away. V usage is TRBV6-5 and J usage is TRBJ1-1; possibly TRBD1 for D (6 bases). This CDR3 has 16 amino acids. Germline-derived CDR1 and CDR2 are MNHEY and SVGAGI. This CDR3 is CASSYSRGYMNTEASF. In nucleotides, the CDR3 is TGTGCCAGCAGTTACTCCAGGGGATACATGAACACTGAAGCTTCCTTT.

This clonotype was detected a few times. This chain links TRBV20-1 with TRBJ1-4, with 7 bases aligning to TRBD1. CDR1 is DFQATT, CDR2 SNEGSKA, per germline (reference sequence). The junction had 4 bases not matched to a gene; V was cut back by 5 bases and J by 4 bases. CDR3 length: 13 residues. CDR3 in amino acids: CSAAGTVNEKLFF. The DNA for the CDR3 is TGCAGTGCTGCCGGGACAGTTAATGAAAAACTGTTTTTT.

With respect to this clonotype: Its ends do not fully match the called genes, so a read error is possible. The rearrangement uses TRBV20-1 and TRBJ2-4, with 10 bases that match TRBD1. Germline V gene data show CDR1 as DFQATT and CDR2 as SNEGSKA (reference sequence). The CDR3 length is 14 residues. CDR3: CSAADRGAKNIQHF. DNA of the CDR3: TGCAGTGCTGCGGACAGGGGGGCCAAAAACATTCAGCACTTC.

In its sample, this clonotype was seen many times. The chain uses TRBV29-1 and TRBJ2-7; 9 bases are a match to TRBD2. The germline gives CDR1 SQVTM, CDR2 ANQGSEA. CDR3 length: 13 amino acids. J gave up 3 bases and V 7 bases, and 7 bases lay outside the gene matches. The CDR3 DNA sequence: TGCAGCGGGGGAGCGGGAGGCGGCTACGAGCAGTACTTC. It encodes CSGGAGGGYEQYF.

This clonotype came up a few times. V is TRBV4-1 and J is TRBJ1-1; D might be TRBD1 (5 bases). CDR3 length equals 16 residues. CDR1 is MGHRA and CDR2 is YSYEKL in the germline V gene. Trimming stripped 0 bases from V and 4 bases from J, with 15 bases between. The CDR3 protein is CASSQDGGVWGTEAFF. DNA for the CDR3: TGCGCCAGCAGCCAAGATGGGGGGGTTTGGGGCACTGAAGCTTTCTTT.

Remarks on this clonotype: A single base separates this from a much larger clone, so it may be a read error. The V gene is TRBV9, the J gene TRBJ1-3; D may be TRBD1 (5 bases). The CDR3 totals 15 residues. V gave up 2 bases and J gave up 7 bases, with 16 bases separating them. Germline V lookup: CDR1 SGDLS, CDR2 YYNGEE. CDR3 in amino acids: CASSVGTIRPNTIYF. The CDR3, as DNA: TGTGCCAGCAGCGTCGGGACGATCCGCCCGAACACCATATATTTT.

This clonotype was counted ten times or more. The rearrangement links TRBV7-6 to TRBJ2-3; D is undetermined. Trimming cost V 5 bases and J 4 bases, with 7 bases left between them. Germline V gene data show CDR1 as SGHVS and CDR2 as FNYEAQ. The CDR3 is 12 residues long. CDR3 in amino acids: CASSTMADTQYF. DNA of the CDR3: TGTGCCAGCAGCACTATGGCAGATACGCAGTATTTT.

This clonotype was recorded at least ten times. This sequence joins TRBV12-3 or TRBV12-4 and TRBJ1-2; the D is unclear. This CDR3 is built from 14 residues. The germline V and J ends were trimmed by 2 bases and 1 base, with 8 bases remaining between them. The CDR3 sequence: CASSLIRSNYGYTF. CDR3 bases: TGTGCCAGCAGTTTAATCAGGAGTAACTATGGCTACACCTTC.

This clonotype was picked up a small number of times. The chain links TRBV5-1 to TRBJ1-2; D call uncertain. Per the germline V gene, CDR1 is SGHRS and CDR2 is YFSETQ. Trimming cost V 2 bases and J 0 bases, with 11 bases left between them. This CDR3 spans 15 amino acids. For the CDR3, the DNA is TGCGCCAGCAGCTTTCAGCCCGGGACTAACTATGGCTACACCTTC. Translation gives CASSFQPGTNYGYTF.

This clonotype was recorded at least ten times. An end of the junction differs from the germline gene, which may be a read error. The rearrangement uses TRBV12-3 or TRBV12-4 and TRBJ1-2, with D perhaps TRBD1 (5 bases). The CDR3 has 13 residues. This CDR3 is CASSLEGTYGYTF. The CDR3 region has the DNA TGTGCCAGCAGCTTAGAGGGGACCTATGGCTACACCTTC.

This clonotype has ten or more counts. The chain couples TRBV3-1 to TRBJ1-5; the D gene is possibly TRBD1 (5 bases). From germline, CDR1 is LGHDT and CDR2 YNNKEL (reference sequence). The CDR3 covers 15 residues. The germline V and J ends were trimmed by 1 base and 2 bases, with 9 bases remaining between them. CDR3 region: CASSQAGGRNQPQHF. CDR3 coding DNA: TGTGCCAGCAGCCAAGCGGGGGGTCGCAATCAGCCCCAGCATTTT.

The chain is built from TRBV11-2 and TRBJ2-5; 8 nucleotides match TRBD2. V shed 5 bases, J shed 5 bases, and the junction held 7 bases outside the gene matches. The CDR3 has 14 residues. The germline V gene encodes CDR1 SGHAT and CDR2 FQNNGV. The CDR3 nucleotides are TGTGCCAGCAGCGATCTAGCGGGTGACGAGACCCAGTACTTC. This sequence encodes CASSDLAGDETQYF. The full variable domain, in which reference TRBV11-2 and TRBJ2-5 provide the parts outside the CDR3, is EAGVAQSPRYKIIEKRQSVAFWCNPISGHATLYWYQQILGQGPKLLIQFQNNGVVDDSQLPKDRFSAERLKGVDSTLKIQPAKLEDSAVYLCASSDLAGDETQYFGPGTRLLVL.

The rearrangement links TRBV5-5 to TRBJ2-2; TRBD2 matches 7 bases. V shed 3 bases, J shed 2 bases, and the junction held 4 bases outside the gene matches. CDR3 length equals 15 residues. The germline CDR1 and CDR2 sequences are SGHKS and YYEKEE (reference sequence). CDR3 bases: TGTGCCAGCAGCTATCTAGCGGTCAACACCGGGGAGCTGTTTTTT. Its protein product is CASSYLAVNTGELFF.

V usage is TRBV27 and J usage is TRBJ2-3; TRBD1 might be the D (5 bases). Trimming took off 2 bases at V and 7 bases at J, with 13 bases between the two ends. CDR1 and CDR2 from the germline V gene are MNHEY and SMNVEV (reference sequence). The CDR3 is 14 residues long. The CDR3 DNA sequence: TGTGCCAGCAGTTTAGCAGGGCCTCTGCATACGCAGTATTTT. Translation gives CASSLAGPLHTQYF.

This clonotype was seen ten or more times. This chain connects TRBV30 to TRBJ1-5; 7 bases are shared with TRBD1. Trimming removed 3 bases from V and 6 bases from J; junction bases left unmatched: 11. Looked up from germline, CDR1 is GTSNPN and CDR2 is SVGIG (reference sequence). The CDR3 runs 15 residues. CDR3 in DNA: TGTGCCTGGAGCGCGCAGGGGGTTGGGGGTCAGCCCCAGCATTTT. It codes for CAWSAQGVGGQPQHF.

V gene TRBV10-3 combines with J gene TRBJ1-2; tentative D call: TRBD1 (6 bases). The V end was cut by 0 bases, the J end by 7 bases, with 21 bases between. Per germline, CDR1 ENHRY and CDR2 SYGVKD. The CDR3 is 17 residues long. As DNA, the CDR3 is TGTGCCATCAGTGAGTCGATCCGGGACACGGGGACGGGTGGCTACACCTTC. Its protein product is CAISESIRDTGTGGYTF.

This rearrangement joins TRBV9 to TRBJ2-3; 7 nucleotides agree with TRBD1. The J segment lost 3 bases and the V segment lost 3 bases, leaving 7 bases of the junction unmatched. From germline, CDR1 is SGDLS and CDR2 YYNGEE. CDR3 size: 15 residues. CDR3 in amino acids: CASSGRTGVTDTQYF. The CDR3 DNA follows: TGTGCCAGCAGCGGACGGACAGGAGTTACAGATACGCAGTATTTT.

The rearrangement links TRBV7-9 to TRBJ2-3, with TRBD2 matching over 8 bases. CDR1 and CDR2 (germline): SEHNR, FQNEAQ (reference sequence). This CDR3 has 16 residues. The J segment lost 2 bases and the V segment lost 2 bases, leaving 6 bases of the junction unmatched. CDR3 residues: CASSLIAGPNTDTQYF. The CDR3 nucleotides read TGTGCCAGCAGCTTAATAGCGGGACCCAACACAGATACGCAGTATTTT.